One sample yielded the 7 T cell receptor beta chains listed below, sequenced in a study of blood T cell repertoires in COVID-19. Clones were sequenced by immunoSEQ multiplex PCR, and TCRdb holds only the in-frame ones, with some missing. The sample comprises some 200,000 clones, about 81% of which are singletons, and approximately 8.7% rests with the top ten. The sequenced material came from PBMCs or T cells enriched from blood (not recorded which). The source of these receptors is a man in his forties or fifties who had recovered from COVID-19.

The chain employs TRBV13 and TRBJ2-6; TRBD1 aligns across 7 bases. The CDR3 consists of 15 residues. V trimming: 6 bases; J trimming: 2 bases; junction bases outside the gene matches: 4. CDR1 and CDR2 (germline): PRHDT, FYEKMQ (reference sequence). The CDR3 here is CASSLTGPGANVLTF. The DNA for the CDR3 is TGTGCCAGCAGTCTGACAGGGCCTGGGGCCAACGTCCTGACTTTC.

This clone was seen a few times. The chain is built from TRBV29-1 and TRBJ1-2; 7 bases line up with TRBD1. This CDR3 region has 11 residues. Germline lookup yields CDR1 SQVTM and CDR2 ANQGSEA. Unmatched junction bases numbered 6, after V lost 6 bases and J lost 8 bases. CDR3 DNA: TGCAGCGTAAGACAGGGTGAAGGCTACACCTTC. Translating gives CSVRQGEGYTF.

This clone was seen a few times. The chain links TRBV19 to TRBJ1-5; D is unresolved. The CDR3 consists of 18 residues. Germline CDR1 is LNHDA and CDR2 is SQIVND (reference sequence). With 9 bases removed from V and 0 bases from J, the gap between germline ends came to 24 bases. CDR3 sequence (DNA): TGTGCCAGCCGGGGAGGAAAAGTCGGGCAAAATAGCAATCAGCCCCAGCATTTT. It translates to CASRGGKVGQNSNQPQHF. Using reference TRBV19 and TRBJ1-5 for the parts outside the CDR3, the full variable domain is DGGITQSPKYLFRKEGQNVTLSCEQNLNHDAMYWYRQDPGQGLRLIYYSQIVNDFQKGDIAEGYSVSREKKESFPLTVTSAQKNPTAFYLCASRGGKVGQNSNQPQHFGDGTRLSIL.

The chain's CDR3 is CASSPGTSGGRAYEQYF. The CDR3 DNA is TGCGCCAGCAGCCCGGGGACTAGCGGGGGCCGCGCCTACGAGCAGTACTTC. V is TRBV5-1 and J is TRBJ2-7; 14 bases map to TRBD2. Germline loops: CDR1 SGHRS, CDR2 YFSETQ. Germline trimming cut 4 bases from V and 2 bases from J; bases unmatched to any gene: 8. CDR3 size: 17 residues.

V and J are TRBV5-1 and TRBJ1-6, with D uncertain. The length of the CDR3 is 18 residues. The germline V gene has CDR1 SGHRS and CDR2 YFSETQ. V was pared by 0 bases and J by 6 bases, with 19 bases between. CDR3 protein: CASSLGSTSVAANSPLHF. CDR3 nucleotides: TGCGCCAGCAGCTTGGGATCGACTTCCGTAGCCGCTAATTCACCCCTCCACTTT. The full variable domain, with the rest looked up from reference TRBV5-1 and TRBJ1-6, is KAGVTQTPRYLIKTRGQQVTLSCSPISGHRSVSWYQQTPGQGLQFLFEYFSETQRNKGNFPGRFSGRQFSNSRSEMNVSTLELGDSALYLCASSLGSTSVAANSPLHFGNGTRLTVT.

This clone appeared once. This chain uses TRBV6-5 with TRBJ2-7; TRBD1 matches 8 bases. In germline, CDR1 is MNHEY, CDR2 SVGAGI. V lost 8 bases to trimming and J lost 5 bases; unmatched junction nucleotides: 8. There are 13 residues in the CDR3. Here the CDR3 DNA reads TGTGCCAGCCGCTCCGACAGGGGACACGAGCAGTACTTC. Translating it yields CASRSDRGHEQYF.

The chain has TRBV6-5 and TRBJ1-1; tentatively, D is TRBD1 (5 bases). CDR1 and CDR2 from the germline V gene are MNHEY and SVGAGI. The CDR3 is made up of 14 amino acids. Trimming pared 1 base from V and 11 bases from J, leaving 17 bases between. The CDR3 coding sequence is TGTGCCAGCAGTTACTTGCATTTGGGGGGGTCGGCTTTCTTT. This translates into CASSYLHLGGSAFF.